The 22 T cell receptor beta chains given below trace back to one sample, sequenced in a study of beta chain features in type 1 diabetes. The authors reverse transcribed all of the isolated RNA, so sequencing captured expressed TCRB transcripts. The data were produced by immunoSEQ multiplex PCR, yet TCRdb's version contains in-frame clones alone and is incomplete. The profile covers under 250,000 clones, with around an eighth appearing a single time and about 0.03% taken by the ten largest. The sequencing sample was made of naive CD4+ T cells from blood. These receptors all stem from a middle-aged woman in good health.

The chain carries TRBV29-1 and TRBJ2-1; 7 bases are a match to TRBD1. Germline values: CDR1 SQVTM, CDR2 ANQGSEA. The V gene end was trimmed by 6 bases and the J gene end by 10 bases; junction bases not matched to a gene: 9. CDR3 length: 12 amino acids. CDR3 coding DNA: TGCAGCGTCAAGACAGGGAGTTACGAGCAGTTCTTC. Residues: CSVKTGSYEQFF.

This clone was counted between two and nine times. The chain carries TRBV25-1 and TRBJ1-1; no firm D call. Trimming took off 3 bases at V and 3 bases at J, with 5 bases between the two ends. Per the germline V gene, CDR1 is MGHDK and CDR2 is SYGVNS. This CDR3 comprises 12 residues. The CDR3 DNA is TGTGCCAGCAGTGACGGGTACACTGAAGCTTTCTTT. This codes for CASSDGYTEAFF. Together with reference TRBV25-1 and TRBJ1-1, the CDR3 gives the full variable domain: EADIYQTPRYLVIGTGKKITLECSQTMGHDKMYWYQQDPGMELHLIHYSYGVNSTEKGDLSSESTVSRIRTEHFPLTLESARPSHTSQYLCASSDGYTEAFFGQGTRLTVV.

This clone came up a few times. The chain has TRBV18 and TRBJ2-5, with D perhaps TRBD1 (6 bases). This CDR3 comprises 14 residues. Germline V lookup: CDR1 KGHSH, CDR2 LQKENI. V dropped 2 bases and J dropped 2 bases, with 9 bases sitting between them. CDR3 sequence reads: CASSPARGQETQYF. The CDR3 nucleotides read TGTGCCAGCTCACCAGCAAGGGGGCAAGAGACCCAGTACTTC.

The sample holds a few counts of this clone. This rearrangement joins TRBV5-1 to TRBJ2-1, with D perhaps TRBD1 (6 bases). V dropped 0 bases and J dropped 7 bases, with 14 bases sitting between them. This CDR3 is built from 15 residues. Germline values: CDR1 SGHRS, CDR2 YFSETQ. CDR3 residues: CASSLVQGRGNEQFF. The CDR3 DNA is TGCGCCAGCAGCTTGGTACAGGGTCGAGGAAATGAGCAGTTCTTC.

The chain recombines TRBV18 with TRBJ2-5; D unclear. With the DNA end fitting TRBJ2-7 better, the J assignment may be wrong. Germline values: CDR1 KGHSH, CDR2 LQKENI. There are 13 residues in the CDR3. For the CDR3, the DNA is TGTGCCAGCTCACCAGACATCACCTACGAGCAGTACTTC. It yields the protein CASSPDITYEQYF.

The chain uses TRBV7-9 and TRBJ2-5; maybe TRBD2 (5 bases). V lost 5 bases, J lost 2 bases, and 12 bases lay in between. CDR3 size: 14 residues. Germline assignment: CDR1 SEHNR and CDR2 FQNEAQ (reference sequence). The CDR3 sequence is CASSGSGKQETQYF. The CDR3 DNA follows: TGTGCCAGCAGCGGTTCCGGGAAGCAAGAGACCCAGTACTTC.

V and J are TRBV29-1 and TRBJ2-3; 7 nucleotides align to TRBD1. The CDR3 contains 14 residues. V shed 2 bases and J 3 bases; nucleotides not matched to a gene: 5. Germline V gives CDR1 SQVTM, CDR2 ANQGSEA. The CDR3 loop reads CSVEKGASTDTQYF. The CDR3 bases are TGCAGCGTTGAAAAGGGGGCGAGTACAGATACGCAGTATTTT.

This clone was seen a handful of times. Distinct nucleotide sequences in the sample also encode this CDR3. V is TRBV5-1 and J is TRBJ2-2, with D maybe TRBD1 (5 bases). The CDR3 extends over 15 amino acids. Per the germline V gene, CDR1 is SGHRS and CDR2 is YFSETQ. The V and J ends lost 0 bases and 4 bases respectively, with 10 bases between them. DNA for the CDR3: TGCGCCAGCAGCTTGGGCCAGGGCGGCACCGGGGAGCTGTTTTTT. Amino acid sequence: CASSLGQGGTGELFF.

In this sample, this clone turned up a few times. This rearrangement joins TRBV5-1 to TRBJ2-3, with D possibly being TRBD2 (6 bases). This CDR3 region has 14 residues. V gave up 0 bases and J gave up 3 bases, with 8 bases separating them. CDR1 SGHRS and CDR2 YFSETQ come from the germline V gene. CDR3 region: CASSLGEVTDTQYF. The CDR3 bases are TGCGCCAGCAGCTTGGGGGAGGTGACAGATACGCAGTATTTT.

This clone was observed a handful of times. The chain is built from TRBV7-9 and TRBJ2-2; the D is unclear. Germline CDR1 reads SEHNR; CDR2 reads FQNEAQ (reference sequence). This CDR3 is 15 amino acids long. V lost 3 bases and J lost 0, with 8 bases in between. CDR3 DNA sequence: TGTGCCAGCAGCTTTGAGAGAGCGAACACCGGGGAGCTGTTTTTT. Its translation is CASSFERANTGELFF.

This clone occurred a few times. The chain combines TRBV7-2 with TRBJ1-2; 9 nucleotides match TRBD1. CDR1 is SGHTA and CDR2 is FQGNSA in the germline V gene. CDR3 size: 14 residues. The V gene end was trimmed by 5 bases and the J gene end by 7 bases; junction bases not matched to a gene: 8. The CDR3 is CASSGGTGYFGYTF. In nucleotides, the CDR3 is TGTGCCAGCAGCGGAGGGACAGGGTATTTTGGCTACACCTTC.

The rearrangement links TRBV30 to TRBJ2-7; D remains ambiguous. The germline V gene has CDR1 GTSNPN and CDR2 SVGIG (reference sequence). This CDR3 contains 11 residues. Trimming stripped 6 bases from V and 5 bases from J, with 11 bases between. The CDR3 protein is CACTRGHEQYF. The CDR3 DNA sequence: TGTGCCTGCACGAGAGGCCACGAGCAGTACTTC.

There are a few counts of this clone. The chain is built from TRBV5-1 and TRBJ2-1; TRBD2 aligns across 7 bases. This CDR3 region has 15 residues. Looked up from germline, CDR1 is SGHRS and CDR2 is YFSETQ. Trimming cost V 0 bases and J 5 bases; bases outside gene matches: 5. The CDR3 sequence: CASSLVAGVHNEQFF. Here the CDR3 DNA reads TGCGCCAGCAGCTTGGTTGCGGGGGTTCACAATGAGCAGTTCTTC.

This chain links TRBV7-8 with TRBJ1-2; TRBD1 matches at 7 bases. This CDR3 spans 14 amino acids. The germline V gene encodes CDR1 SGHVS and CDR2 FQNEAQ. V gave up 5 bases and J gave up 6 bases; unmatched junction bases: 9. CDR3 protein: CASSPQTGIHGYTF. Here the CDR3 DNA reads TGTGCCAGCAGCCCACAGACAGGGATACATGGCTACACCTTC.

This clone came up many times. The chain has TRBV7-9 and TRBJ2-2; a possible D gene is TRBD1 (5 bases). This CDR3 contains 15 residues. Per the germline V gene, CDR1 is SEHNR and CDR2 is FQNEAQ (reference sequence). Trimming removed 8 bases from V and 0 bases from J, with 13 bases in between. CDR3 amino acids: CASQQDGANTGELFF. The CDR3 bases are TGTGCCAGCCAACAGGACGGCGCGAACACCGGGGAGCTGTTTTTT.

The chain combines TRBV5-1 with TRBJ2-7; D is uncertain. The germline V and J ends were trimmed by 4 bases and 8 bases, with 19 bases remaining between them. The CDR3 length is 14 residues. Germline V gene lookup returns CDR1 SGHRS and CDR2 YFSETQ. The CDR3 loop is CASSLRRQVPKQYF. In DNA form, the CDR3 reads TGCGCCAGCAGCCTGCGCCGCCAGGTCCCCAAGCAGTACTTC.

The chain uses TRBV14 and TRBJ2-5, with 7 bases identical to TRBD1. This CDR3 region has 15 residues. Per germline, CDR1 SGHDN and CDR2 FVKESK. V shed 4 bases, J shed 4 bases, and the junction held 9 bases outside the gene matches. Here the CDR3 reads CASSPWGTGVETQYF. CDR3 DNA: TGTGCCAGCAGCCCGTGGGGCACAGGGGTAGAGACCCAGTACTTC.

The CDR3 loop is CASLVTAVAYEQYF. DNA for the CDR3: TGTGCCAGTCTAGTGACTGCTGTGGCCTACGAGCAGTACTTC. V and J are TRBV2 and TRBJ2-7; D not certain. The CDR3 spans 14 residues. Germline loops: CDR1 SNHLY, CDR2 FYNNEI. V lost 9 bases and J lost 2, with 17 bases in between. Based on the CDR3 plus reference TRBV2 and TRBJ2-7, the full variable domain is EPEVTQTPSHQVTQMGQEVILRCVPISNHLYFYWYRQILGQKVEFLVSFYNNEISEKSEIFDDQFSVERPDGSNFTLKIRSTKLEDSAMYFCASLVTAVAYEQYFGPGTRLTVT.

This clone was counted only a few times. The chain carries TRBV15 and TRBJ1-2, with D unresolved. The germline V gene encodes CDR1 LNHNV and CDR2 YYDKDF (reference sequence). The V and J ends lost 3 bases and 4 bases respectively, with 15 bases between them. This CDR3 is built from 15 residues. The chain's CDR3 is CATSSLRGTSYGYTF. The DNA of the CDR3 is TGTGCCACCAGCAGTTTACGAGGCACTTCCTATGGCTACACCTTC. Looking up the rest from reference TRBV15 and TRBJ1-2 gives the full variable domain: DAMVIQNPRYQVTQFGKPVTLSCSQTLNHNVMYWYQQKSSQAPKLLFHYYDKDFNNEADTPDNFQSRRPNTSFCFLDIRSPGLGDTAMYLCATSSLRGTSYGYTFGSGTRLTVV.

This clone occurred a few times. The chain's CDR3 is CASRHRGPYEQYF. The CDR3 DNA sequence: TGTGCCAGCAGACACAGGGGCCCCTACGAGCAGTACTTC. This rearrangement joins TRBV6-5 to TRBJ2-7; 7 positions match TRBD1. Trimming cost V 6 bases and J 2 bases; bases outside gene matches: 4. Germline-derived CDR1 and CDR2 are MNHEY and SVGAGI. The CDR3 consists of 13 residues.

Only a few counts were recorded for this clone. The chain has TRBV5-4 and TRBJ2-5; 9 positions match TRBD1. J lost 4 bases, V lost 3 bases, and 7 bases had no gene match. The CDR3 is 15 residues long. Germline-derived CDR1 and CDR2 are SGHNT and YYREEE (reference sequence). CDR3 nucleotides: TGTGCCAGCAGCTCCGGACAGGGGAATGTAGAGACCCAGTACTTC. Amino acids: CASSSGQGNVETQYF.

This clone was seen a few times. The chain recombines TRBV4-3 with TRBJ1-2; TRBD1 agrees at 8 bases. CDR1 is LGHNA and CDR2 is YSLEER in the germline V gene. The junction had 6 bases not matched to a gene; V was cut back by 5 bases and J by 1 base. The CDR3 covers 15 residues. CDR3 protein: CASSSRTGNNYGYTF. CDR3 DNA sequence: TGCGCCAGCAGCTCCCGGACAGGGAATAACTATGGCTACACCTTC.